This record concerns one T cell receptor beta chain sequence. Its target is not known. Libraries used 5'RACE template switching adding universal primer site and UMIs. Reprocessing the 5' RACE reads, TCRdb reports a single entry for every CDR3 protein and omits DNA. The table counts some 600,000 distinct CDR3 sequences; 3% to 4.5% lies in the top ten. The CDR3 runs to 15 residues. Germline loops: CDR1 MDHEN, CDR2 SYDVKM. This sample stems from a study of T cells expressing NK-cell markers. Study information: In the group of eight sequenced donors, seven were HCMV-seropositive and one was seronegative.

Study results and caveats: About six donors showed dominant NKG2C+ clonotypes comprising about 1.0-7.0% of their CD8+ T cells. In four donors, these clonotypes also led the CD3+CD56-NKG2C+ fraction.

The TCR was taken from a man aged 18 to 30 in good health. Input material: blood T cells: a sorted CD56 or NKG2C T cell subset, CD4+ or CD8+ T cells, or bulk PBMC T cells (not recorded which). The V and J genes are TRBV28 and TRBJ2-1; TCRdb selects TRBD2, and the lack of DNA leaves this call unchecked. The CDR3 sequence: CASSLLVAGGDEQFF.